Reported below is one T cell receptor (beta chain). The target antigen is unknown. This entry comes from a study of Tregs in tolerant kidney transplant recipients. Overall study findings and caveats: Expanding Tregs on activated donor B cells appeared to best identify donor-specific TCRbeta clones. Biological reproducibility was not directly addressed in this study. The small number of patients limits these findings pending further validation.

Germline V gene sequence: CDR1 MDHEN, CDR2 SYDVKM. Losses at the gene ends were 10 bases for V and 4 bases for J; bases not matched to a gene: 16. The CDR3 runs to 16 residues. Unstimulated Tregs (CD4+CD25+CD127-) and CD4+CD25- non-Tregs were sorted from PBMCs. Only in-frame clones appear in the TCRdb table, and some are missing; sequencing was by immunoSEQ multiplex PCR. This sample carries some 55,000 clones, around four fifths of them seen once, and the ten largest clones take roughly 5%. Sequences were obtained from CD4+ T cells from blood. The chain is built from TRBV28 and TRBJ1-5, with 7 positions matching TRBD1. The source is a human donor in good health. CDR3 loop: CATSTLQGIGNQPQHF. The DNA of the CDR3 is TGTGCCACCTCAACCTTACAGGGGATCGGGAATCAGCCCCAGCATTTT.